The rows below give T cell receptor beta chains drawn from one sample of a study of cytomegalovirus exposure and HLA in healthy donors. TCRdb's table, derived via immunoSEQ multiplex PCR, lists solely in-frame clones and lacks some. The table lists over 200,000 clones, roughly 88% of them singletons. Specimen: PBMCs. Receptor source: a woman younger than 35 in good health and CMV-seronegative. The CDR3 runs from the conserved cysteine through the conserved F or W. Each record gives: V gene, CDR3 length, J gene, D gene, clone size, CDR3 protein, CDR3 DNA. The D gene is left open where the match is weak. The size entry is marked missing in some rows and otherwise reads once, few, many or a size class.

TRBV19	14	TRBJ2-7	TRBD1	once	CASKKGQGTYEQYF	TGTGCCAGCAAGAAAGGACAGGGGACCTACGAGCAGTACTTC
TRBV28	14	TRBJ1-1	TRBD1	-	CASSRNRGGTEAFF	TGTGCCAGCAGTAGGAACAGGGGAGGAACTGAAGCTTTCTTT
TRBV19	13	TRBJ1-2	TRBD1	-	CASSRTGREGYTF	TGTGCCAGTAGTCGGACAGGGCGGGAGGGCTACACCTTC
TRBV7-2	13	TRBJ2-5	-	-	CASRTRASETQYF	TGTGCCAGCAGAACTAGGGCCTCAGAGACCCAGTACTTC
TRBV5-1	16	TRBJ2-2	TRBD1	once	CASSSSRGLHTGELFF	TGCGCCAGCAGCTCGAGCAGGGGGCTCCACACCGGGGAGCTGTTTTTT
TRBV19	15	TRBJ2-3	TRBD2	-	CASTTTGTRTDTQYF	TGTGCCAGTACCACGACCGGGACTAGGACAGATACGCAGTATTTT
TRBV9	14	TRBJ2-1	-	-	CASSDWGRRNEQFF	TGTGCCAGCAGCGACTGGGGGAGGAGAAATGAGCAGTTCTTC
TRBV5-1	15	TRBJ2-3	-	-	CASSPKVAGTDTQYF	TGCGCCAGCAGCCCGAAGGTAGCGGGCACAGATACGCAGTATTTT
TRBV2	15	TRBJ1-3	-	-	CASSEASGSGNTIYF	TGTGCCAGCAGTGAGGCTTCGGGGTCTGGAAACACCATATATTTT
TRBV7-9	14	TRBJ2-1	TRBD2	-	CASSSPTGGNEQFF	TGTGCCAGCAGCTCACCGACGGGGGGCAATGAGCAGTTCTTC
TRBV27	14	TRBJ2-7	TRBD2	-	CASTSSGASYEQYF	TGTGCCAGCACCTCCAGCGGGGCGTCCTACGAGCAGTACTTC
TRBV9	15	TRBJ1-2	-	-	CASSALVRGAYGYTF	TGTGCCAGCAGCGCCCTGGTACGGGGGGCCTATGGCTACACCTTC
TRBV28	15	TRBJ2-7	-	-	CASSFDAGGGYEQYF	TGTGCCAGCAGTTTTGATGCAGGGGGAGGATACGAGCAGTACTTC
TRBV13	17	TRBJ1-2	-	few	CASSRTPSLDSIYGYTF	TGTGCCAGCAGCCGAACCCCCTCATTGGACAGTATCTATGGCTACACCTTC
TRBV28	14	TRBJ2-7	-	-	CASLWGPGEDEQYF	TGTGCCAGCCTCTGGGGCCCAGGGGAAGACGAGCAGTACTTC
TRBV5-6	16	TRBJ2-1	-	-	CASSSVGEWSYNEQFF	TGTGCCAGCAGCTCCGTCGGGGAGTGGTCCTACAATGAGCAGTTCTTC
TRBV7-9	15	TRBJ2-7	TRBD1	-	CASSLGSGQGDEQYF	TGTGCCAGCAGCTTAGGATCAGGACAGGGAGACGAGCAGTACTTC
TRBV6-6	15	TRBJ2-2	TRBD2	few	CASSAGLERTGELFF	TGTGCCAGCAGCGCGGGACTAGAACGGACCGGGGAGCTGTTTTTT
TRBV2	14	TRBJ1-2	-	-	CASNGQRPNYGYTF	TGTGCCAGCAATGGACAGAGACCTAACTATGGCTACACCTTC
TRBV12-5	16	TRBJ2-1	-	once	CASGLGGRPSYNEQFF	TGTGCTAGTGGTTTGGGGGGCAGGCCCTCCTACAATGAGCAGTTCTTC
TRBV28	16	TRBJ2-1	TRBD2	-	CASSPTSGDSYNEQFF	TGTGCCAGCAGTCCTACTAGCGGGGACTCCTACAATGAGCAGTTCTTC
TRBV28	13	TRBJ1-5	-	-	CASYKGGHQPQHF	TGTGCCAGCTATAAGGGGGGGCATCAGCCCCAGCATTTT
TRBV5-1	14	TRBJ2-7	TRBD2	-	CASSSGSSGYEQYF	TGCGCCAGCAGTAGCGGGAGCTCCGGCTACGAGCAGTACTTC
TRBV30	12	TRBJ1-2	-	-	CAWSEAAYGYTF	TGTGCCTGGAGTGAAGCCGCCTATGGCTACACCTTC
TRBV5-6	14	TRBJ2-3	-	-	CASSFERVTDTQYF	TGTGCCAGCAGCTTTGAGCGGGTCACAGATACGCAGTATTTT
TRBV6-1	14	TRBJ1-5	-	-	CASSPGQTNQPQHF	TGTGCCAGCAGCCCCGGACAGACCAATCAGCCCCAGCATTTT
TRBV9	15	TRBJ2-7	TRBD2	-	CASSVGGGRRYEQYF	TGTGCCAGCAGCGTAGGAGGCGGGAGACGGTACGAGCAGTACTTC
TRBV29-1	13	TRBJ1-1	-	-	CSVLSTGNTEAFF	TGCAGCGTCTTGAGTACGGGGAACACTGAAGCTTTCTTT
TRBV27	15	TRBJ2-1	TRBD2	-	CASSSGLAGLNEQFF	TGTGCCAGCAGTTCGGGACTAGCGGGACTCAATGAGCAGTTCTTC
TRBV2	14	TRBJ1-1	TRBD1	-	CASREGTGWTEAFF	TGTGCCAGCAGGGAAGGGACAGGGTGGACTGAAGCTTTCTTT
TRBV7-9	16	TRBJ1-2	-	-	CASSLHFDSANYGYTF	TGTGCCAGCAGCTTACATTTCGACAGCGCTAACTATGGCTACACCTTC
TRBV5-4	14	TRBJ1-2	-	-	CASSFIEGNYGYTF	TGTGCCAGCAGCTTTATCGAGGGAAACTATGGCTACACCTTC
TRBV10-1	14	TRBJ2-1	-	few	CASSAGFSYNEQFF	TGCGCCAGCAGTGCAGGGTTCTCCTACAATGAGCAGTTCTTC
TRBV29-1	15	TRBJ1-4	-	-	CSVESPFYSNEKLFF	TGCAGCGTTGAATCGCCCTTCTATAGTAATGAAAAACTGTTTTTT
TRBV28	20	TRBJ1-5	TRBD1	-	CASSFPLNTGGLKSGQPQHF	TGTGCCAGCAGTTTCCCCCTCAATACAGGGGGTTTAAAATCTGGTCAGCCCCAGCATTTT
TRBV2	14	TRBJ2-1	-	-	CASSGLITDNEQFF	TGTGCCAGCAGTGGCCTGATTACGGACAATGAGCAGTTCTTC
TRBV28	15	TRBJ1-2	-	-	CASRPELAADYGYTF	TGTGCCAGCAGACCGGAGTTGGCAGCCGACTATGGCTACACCTTC
TRBV7-2	18	TRBJ2-1	TRBD2	-	CASSLGLLVGRIVGEQFF	TGTGCCAGCAGCTTAGGCCTCCTCGTCGGGAGGATCGTTGGTGAGCAGTTCTTC
TRBV11-2	17	TRBJ2-7	TRBD2	many	CASSLSSMLAGEGEQYF	TGTGCCAGCAGCTTATCTAGTATGCTAGCGGGAGAAGGCGAGCAGTACTTC
TRBV7-9	15	TRBJ2-3	TRBD2	-	CASSPPREGVDTQYF	TGTGCCAGCAGCCCCCCGAGGGAGGGAGTAGATACGCAGTATTTT
TRBV7-9	18	TRBJ2-7	-	-	CASSLAAGSFGGSYEQYF	TGTGCCAGCAGCTTAGCGGCCGGGTCGTTTGGCGGCTCCTACGAGCAGTACTTC
TRBV11-3	17	TRBJ2-1	TRBD2	-	CASSLGGVSGRATEQFF	TGTGCCAGCAGCTTAGGGGGGGTGAGCGGGAGGGCGACTGAGCAGTTCTTC
TRBV5-1	14	TRBJ2-2	-	-	CASSFGGATGELFF	TGCGCCAGCAGCTTCGGGGGAGCAACCGGGGAGCTGTTTTTT
TRBV6-6	15	TRBJ1-2	-	-	CASSPDRPGAYGYTF	TGTGCCAGCAGCCCCGACAGGCCAGGGGCGTACGGCTACACCTTC
TRBV28	14	TRBJ1-5	TRBD1	few	CASSSTGGRQPQHF	TGTGCCAGCAGTTCCACAGGGGGCAGGCAGCCCCAGCATTTT
TRBV19	14	TRBJ2-1	-	-	CASSIEVGYNEQFF	TGTGCCAGTAGTATAGAAGTCGGCTACAATGAGCAGTTCTTC
TRBV30	12	TRBJ2-7	-	-	CAWSEGGYEQYF	TGTGCCTGGAGTGAAGGGGGCTACGAGCAGTACTTC